These 24 T cell receptor beta chains originate from one sample sequenced in a study of OX40 agonist ivuxolimab in advanced cancers. This table comes from immunoSEQ multiplex PCR, and its TCRdb copy is limited to in-frame clones, with some not included. There are tens of thousands of clones in the sample; almost 85% occur only once, and 9.8% lies in the top ten. The material was CD4+ or CD8+ T cells sorted from blood, obtained in a trial of the OX40 agonist ivuxolimab. These receptor sequences come from an adult with an advanced solid tumor such as melanoma, head and neck, liver or kidney cancer.

The chain has TRBV5-1 and TRBJ2-7; 15 nucleotides line up with TRBD2. Looked up from germline, CDR1 is SGHRS and CDR2 is YFSETQ. This CDR3 spans 15 amino acids. V was clipped by 2 bases and J by 6 bases; unmatched bases: 3. CDR3 in amino acids: CASSFGTSGGPEQYF. CDR3 coding DNA: TGCGCCAGCAGCTTCGGGACTAGCGGGGGGCCCGAGCAGTACTTC.

The rearrangement joins TRBV11-2 to TRBJ1-1, with 7 bases matching TRBD1. This CDR3 is 14 amino acids long. The V segment lost 4 bases and the J segment 6 bases; nucleotides outside the gene matches: 8. Per germline, CDR1 SGHAT and CDR2 FQNNGV. For the CDR3, the DNA is TGTGCCAGCAGCTCCCTGACAGGGCTCGCTGAAGCTTTCTTT. Translating it yields CASSSLTGLAEAFF.

J is TRBJ2-5 and V is TRBV18, with D tentatively TRBD1 (6 bases). Trimming left V 7 bases short and J 2 bases short, with 11 bases between. CDR1 KGHSH and CDR2 LQKENI come from the germline V gene. The CDR3 runs 13 residues. DNA of the CDR3: TGTGCCAGCTGTACAGGGATACAAGAGACCCAGTACTTC. Residues: CASCTGIQETQYF.

This clone was counted between two and nine times. The chain combines TRBV7-3 with TRBJ1-1; 7 bases fit TRBD1. The germline CDR1 and CDR2 sequences are SGHTA and FQGTGA. V gave up 5 bases and J gave up 3 bases; unmatched junction bases: 6. This CDR3 is 14 amino acids long. CDR3 sequence: CASSRTGDDTEAFF. In DNA, the CDR3 is TGTGCCAGCAGCCGGACAGGCGATGACACTGAAGCTTTCTTT.

This chain joins TRBV19 and TRBJ2-7, with D maybe TRBD2 (6 bases). The CDR3 spans 15 residues. Trimming stripped 5 bases from V and 0 bases from J, with 14 bases between. From germline, CDR1 is LNHDA and CDR2 SQIVND (reference sequence). CDR3 region: CASSAGRNPSYEQYF. The CDR3 DNA reads TGTGCCAGTAGTGCGGGACGGAACCCCTCCTACGAGCAGTACTTC.

This chain links TRBV7-9 with TRBJ2-2; D remains ambiguous. Per the germline V gene, CDR1 is SEHNR and CDR2 is FQNEAQ (reference sequence). V was trimmed by 4 bases and J by 5 bases, leaving 14 bases between them. The CDR3 is 15 residues long. CDR3 region: CASSSYGVGTGELFF. Here the CDR3 DNA reads TGTGCCAGCAGCTCATATGGGGTAGGAACCGGGGAGCTGTTTTTT.

The CDR3 DNA follows: TGTGCCAGCAGTGTTGGGATACGGTCCTACGAGCAGTACTTC. It encodes CASSVGIRSYEQYF. The genes are TRBV2 and TRBJ2-7; no clear D. Trimming stripped 4 bases from V and 1 base from J, with 11 bases between. The CDR3 is 14 amino acids. Germline CDR1 is SNHLY and CDR2 is FYNNEI.

This clone turned up a few times. The chain links TRBV2 to TRBJ2-1, with TRBD2 as a possible D gene (6 bases). Germline loops: CDR1 SNHLY, CDR2 FYNNEI. This CDR3 spans 15 amino acids. With 0 bases removed from V and 6 bases from J, the gap between germline ends came to 12 bases. The CDR3 reads CASSEAGLPPNEQFF. The CDR3 nucleotides read TGTGCCAGCAGTGAAGCGGGACTCCCGCCCAATGAGCAGTTCTTC.

The V call is TRBV12-5, the J call TRBJ1-2; perhaps TRBD1 as D (6 bases). CDR1 is LGHNT and CDR2 is FRNRAP in the germline V gene. The CDR3 length is 17 residues. Trimming removed 0 bases at V and 1 base at J, with 15 bases between. The CDR3 region is CASGLVERDKHNYGYTF. For the CDR3, the DNA is TGTGCTAGTGGTTTGGTAGAGAGGGACAAGCATAACTATGGCTACACCTTC.

This clone was picked up a small number of times. The rearrangement links TRBV10-3 to TRBJ1-1; the match to TRBD1 covers 7 bases. The germline gives CDR1 ENHRY, CDR2 SYGVKD. CDR3 size: 14 residues. With 5 bases clipped from V and 0 bases from J, the junction kept 3 bases outside the gene matches. The CDR3 region has the DNA TGTGCCATCAGTCGGACAGGCCTGAACACTGAAGCTTTCTTT. This translates into CAISRTGLNTEAFF.

The chain recombines TRBV7-3 with TRBJ2-5; the match to TRBD2 covers 7 bases. Near its end, the DNA agrees better with TRBJ2-7, so the J call may be wrong. CDR1 is SGHTA and CDR2 is FQGTGA in the germline V gene. The CDR3 is made up of 14 amino acids. The CDR3 protein is CASSPSGGSYEQYF. The CDR3 DNA follows: TGTGCCAGCAGCCCCTCGGGGGGTTCCTACGAGCAGTACTTC.

The rearrangement joins TRBV10-3 to TRBJ2-3, with D possibly being TRBD2 (6 bases). The CDR3 spans 14 residues. Germline V gives CDR1 ENHRY, CDR2 SYGVKD. V gave up 2 bases and J gave up 5 bases, with 11 bases separating them. CDR3 protein: CAISEGLSEDTQYF. Here the CDR3 DNA reads TGTGCCATCAGTGAGGGACTATCCGAAGATACGCAGTATTTT.

V gene TRBV5-4 combines with J gene TRBJ2-6; D call uncertain. Germline CDR1 is SGHNT and CDR2 is YYREEE (reference sequence). The CDR3 loop spans 14 amino acids. V lost 2 bases, J lost 3 bases, and 6 bases lay in between. The CDR3 DNA reads TGTGCCAGCAGCTTTTTTCTTGGGGCCAACGTCCTGACTTTC. This translates into CASSFFLGANVLTF.

The rearrangement uses TRBV9 and TRBJ1-2, with D maybe TRBD1 (5 bases). This CDR3 has 14 residues. The V gene's germline CDR1 is SGDLS and CDR2 YYNGEE. The V gene lost 4 bases and the J gene lost 4 bases, with 14 bases spanning the gap. CDR3 residues: CASSYGAFSYGYTF. The CDR3 nucleotides read TGTGCCAGCAGCTACGGGGCCTTTAGCTATGGCTACACCTTC.

This chain links TRBV7-2 with TRBJ2-1, with unresolved D. Trimming stripped 3 bases from V and 7 bases from J, with 7 bases between. Germline V CDR1 and CDR2: SGHTA, FQGNSA. This CDR3 is 12 amino acids long. The DNA for the CDR3 is TGTGCCAGCAGCTTTATGGGAAATGAGCAGTTCTTC. Amino acids: CASSFMGNEQFF.

CDR3 DNA sequence: TGCGCCAGCAGCGGCGGACCACGGTACGAGCAGTACTTC. It yields the protein CASSGGPRYEQYF. The rearrangement joins TRBV5-1 to TRBJ2-7; no definite D call. The length of the CDR3 is 13 residues. Per germline, CDR1 SGHRS and CDR2 YFSETQ. V gave up 4 bases and J gave up 4 bases, with 12 bases separating them.

This clone was seen more than once but under ten times. In DNA form, the CDR3 reads TGTGCCAGCAGCCCCGGTGGAGCCACCAGATATGGCTACACCTTC. This sequence encodes CASSPGGATRYGYTF. The chain combines TRBV28 with TRBJ1-2; D uncertain. Trimming stripped 6 bases from V and 5 bases from J, with 19 bases between. Germline V CDR1 and CDR2: MDHEN, SYDVKM. This CDR3 is built from 15 residues.

The V call is TRBV6-1, the J call TRBJ1-2; 8 nucleotides line up with TRBD1. Germline V CDR1 and CDR2: MNHNS, SASEGT. Unmatched junction bases numbered 13, after V lost 0 bases and J lost 7 bases. The CDR3 runs 17 residues. The CDR3 bases are TGTGCCAGCAGTGAAGCGGAGGACAGGGTACCTTATGGTGGCTACACCTTC. It codes for CASSEAEDRVPYGGYTF.

This clone showed up just once. The chain is built from TRBV5-1 and TRBJ1-1; D gene unclear. V was clipped by 2 bases and J by 2 bases, with 10 bases between them. The CDR3 extends over 14 amino acids. Looked up from germline, CDR1 is SGHRS and CDR2 is YFSETQ. CDR3 coding DNA: TGCGCCAGCAGCTTCGACCGTAGAAACACTGAAGCTTTCTTT. Protein product: CASSFDRRNTEAFF.

This clone was picked up one time. This chain joins TRBV5-1 and TRBJ2-7; no reliable D call. V lost 0 bases and J lost 2, with 9 bases in between. This CDR3 comprises 14 residues. From germline, CDR1 is SGHRS and CDR2 YFSETQ. The CDR3 region is CASSLESAAYEQYF. CDR3 nucleotides: TGCGCCAGCAGCTTGGAGTCGGCAGCCTACGAGCAGTACTTC.

The chain couples TRBV7-9 to TRBJ2-3; no clear D gene. V dropped 1 base and J dropped 0 bases, with 8 bases sitting between them. The CDR3 extends over 15 amino acids. Germline V lookup: CDR1 SEHNR, CDR2 FQNEAQ (reference sequence). The CDR3 region has the DNA TGTGCCAGCAGCTTAGGACCAGTAAGCACAGATACGCAGTATTTT. Its translation is CASSLGPVSTDTQYF.

The chain links TRBV7-2 to TRBJ2-7; no firm D call. Germline CDR1 reads SGHTA; CDR2 reads FQGNSA. Deletions cut 1 base from V and 0 bases from J, with 10 bases between. The CDR3 covers 15 residues. The CDR3 nucleotides are TGTGCCAGCAGCTTAGGAGCTATGGGCTCCTACGAGCAGTACTTC. This encodes CASSLGAMGSYEQYF.

This clone was recorded a few times. This chain uses TRBV11-3 with TRBJ1-1; 7 nucleotides match TRBD1. The germline V gene has CDR1 SGHNT and CDR2 YENEEA. This CDR3 is built from 15 residues. The V and J ends lost 5 bases and 0 bases, in that order; junction bases with no gene match: 6. The CDR3 DNA reads as TGTGCCAGCAGCGCCGGGACAGCCATGAACACTGAAGCTTTCTTT. This codes for CASSAGTAMNTEAFF.

The CDR3 coding sequence is TGTGCCAGTATACGACGCCAGGCGTCGGTCAATCAGCCCCAGCATTTT. It yields the protein CASIRRQASVNQPQHF. The chain couples TRBV19 to TRBJ1-5; D is ambiguous. The CDR3 length is 16 residues. Germline CDR1 is LNHDA and CDR2 is SQIVND (reference sequence). V dropped 7 bases and J dropped 3 bases, with 19 bases sitting between them.